This note documents a single TCR beta chain sequence. This entry is derived from a study of CD8 T cells in Susac syndrome. Reverse transcription used roughly 0.45 to 1 ug RNA and random hexamers. TCRdb fed the immunoSEQ multiplex PCR reads into MiXCR, producing one record per CDR3 protein. The sample contains 150,000 to 200,000 distinct CDR3 sequences, more than 90% of which appear only once. The CDR3 consists of 15 residues. Trimming stripped 4 bases from V and 3 bases from J, with 15 bases between. Sequencing of TCR beta covered CD8+ and CD4+ T cells obtained from blood. Source material: CD4+ T cells from PBMCs. This sequence was found in a human donor in good health. The chain joins TRBV23-1 to TRBJ1-1; D is unresolved. TRBV23-1 is noted as an ORF with a role that remains uncertain. The CDR3 nucleotides read TGCGCCAGCAGTCTCGATAACGGGGTTGACACTGAAGCTTTCTTT. Encoded protein: CASSLDNGVDTEAFF.